The T cell receptor beta chain under discussion was sequenced for a study of cytomegalovirus exposure and HLA in healthy donors. Study-wide results and caveats: Later analysis associated a missense DCLRE1C variant with TCR beta V- and J-gene trimming. Common viral pathogens seemed to be connected with several of the most significant clusters, according to a later analysis. Most likely, a cluster of highly shared sequence variants arose as a sequencing artifact. Relative to the approximately 700-donor mean, N-insertions were reportedly fewer in an Asian-associated ancestry cluster in a later analysis.

The CDR3 length is 13 residues. CDR1 SGHTA and CDR2 FQGTGA come from the germline V gene. V lost 4 bases to trimming and J lost 6 bases, with 9 bases between them. The PCR made use of 60 Vbeta and 13 Jbeta primers. Assay: immunoSEQ multiplex PCR; the TCRdb copy retains only in-frame clones and omits some. The sample has about 99,000 clones; 70% to 80% are singletons. Note on this clone: Its cognate antigen is unknown.

This sequence joins TRBV7-3 and TRBJ2-2, with D possibly TRBD2 on 5 matching bases. This sequence was found in a middle-aged man in good health and CMV-seronegative. The material sequenced was PBMCs. CDR3 residues: CASSSSSSGELFF. Here the CDR3 DNA reads TGTGCCAGCAGCTCCTCTAGCTCCGGGGAGCTGTTTTTT. Looking up the rest from reference TRBV7-3 and TRBJ2-2 gives the full variable domain: GAGVSQTPSNKVTEKGKYVELRCDPISGHTALYWYRQSLGQGPEFLIYFQGTGAADDSGLPNDRFFAVRPEGSVSTLKIQRTERGDSAVYLCASSSSSSGELFFGEGSRLTVL.